This T cell receptor beta chain was captured by sequencing in a study of read filtering for tumor transcriptome and immune sequencing. Findings and caveats of the study: IR-seq and RNA-seq agreed better without single-read clonotypes. About 82% of IR-seq clonotypes had a single read, yet these held approximately 3.7% of reads.

At the time of active disease, bone marrow was collected from every patient. From approximately 400 ng of RNA, a library with molecular barcoded alpha/delta and beta/gamma adaptors was made. MiXCR, run by TCRdb on the reads, gives a single entry per CDR3 protein. This sample yields about 58,000 distinct CDR3 sequences, of which 9% to 15% are seen a single time; 16% belongs to the top ten. The germline gives CDR1 MNHEY, CDR2 SVGAGI. The CDR3 covers 13 residues. The V gene lost 6 bases and the J gene lost 2 bases, with 11 bases spanning the gap. This clonotype was detected ten times or more. Its antigen is unidentified.

This chain links TRBV6-5 with TRBJ2-7, with D perhaps given as TRBD1 or TRBD2 (5 bases each). The sequencing sample was made of a population of CD138-negative cells sorted from bone marrow. The clonotype was recovered from a donor aged 40 or over with multiple myeloma. The CDR3 protein is CASSRDLAYEQYF. CDR3 bases: TGTGCCAGCAGCCGGGACCTAGCCTACGAGCAGTACTTC.